This T cell receptor (beta chain) was observed in a study of CD8+ T cells in alopecia areata. Treatment specified: oral pan-JAK inhibitor, 5-10 mg twice daily. Germline trimming cut 6 bases from V and 6 bases from J; bases unmatched to any gene: 6. This CDR3 is built from 13 residues. Germline CDR1 and CDR2: SGHTA and FQGTGA. RNA, once extracted, was reverse transcribed into cDNA for use as the sequencing template. This table comes from immunoSEQ multiplex PCR, and its TCRdb copy is limited to in-frame clones, with some not included. The profile shows around 100,000 clones, roughly three fifths of them singletons.

Source: CD4+ T cells sorted from blood, taken at week 24, from a patient treated with tofacitinib. The gene calls are TRBV7-3 and TRBJ2-5; 8 bases match TRBD2. The receptor was derived from a human donor with alopecia areata. CDR3: CASRSSGGKTQYF. Written as DNA, the CDR3 is TGTGCCAGCAGGTCAAGCGGGGGAAAGACCCAGTACTTC.